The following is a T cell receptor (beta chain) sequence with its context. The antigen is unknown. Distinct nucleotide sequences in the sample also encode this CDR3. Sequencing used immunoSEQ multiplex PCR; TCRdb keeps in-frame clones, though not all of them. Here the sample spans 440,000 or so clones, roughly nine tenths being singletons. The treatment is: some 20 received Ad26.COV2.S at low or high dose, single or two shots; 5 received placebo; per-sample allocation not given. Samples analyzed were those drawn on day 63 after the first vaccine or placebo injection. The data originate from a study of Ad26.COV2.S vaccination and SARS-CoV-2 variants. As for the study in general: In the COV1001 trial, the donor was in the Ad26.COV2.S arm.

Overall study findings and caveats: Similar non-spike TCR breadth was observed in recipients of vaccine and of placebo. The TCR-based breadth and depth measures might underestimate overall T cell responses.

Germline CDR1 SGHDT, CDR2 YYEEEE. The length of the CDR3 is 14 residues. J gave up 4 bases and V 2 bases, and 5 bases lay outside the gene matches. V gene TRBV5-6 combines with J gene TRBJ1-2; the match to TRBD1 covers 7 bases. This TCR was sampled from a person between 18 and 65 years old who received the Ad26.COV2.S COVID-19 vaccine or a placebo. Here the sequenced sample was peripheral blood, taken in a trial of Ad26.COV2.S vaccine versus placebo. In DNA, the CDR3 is TGTGCCAGCAGCTTCAGACAGGGACTCTATGGCTACACCTTC. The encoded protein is CASSFRQGLYGYTF. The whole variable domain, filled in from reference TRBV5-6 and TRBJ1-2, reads DAGVTQSPTHLIKTRGQQVTLRCSPKSGHDTVSWYQQALGQGPQFIFQYYEEEERQRGNFPDRFSGHQFPNYSSELNVNALLLGDSALYLCASSFRQGLYGYTFGSGTRLTVV.